The 2 T cell receptor beta chains in this list originate from one sample, sequenced in a study of T cells in tuberculosis. Data came from immunoSEQ multiplex PCR; TCRdb stores just in-frame clones and leaves some out. The sample has 85,000 to 90,000 clones; approximately 91% are singletons. Thawed, overnight-rested PBMC were stained with GMM-loaded CD1B tetramer, viability dye and anti-CD3, then sorted. The CD1B tetramers carried C32 glucose monomycolate purified from Rhodococcus equi. The specimen sequenced was CD1b-GMM tetramer-negative cells sorted from PBMCs. The receptors here all came from an adult woman with latent tuberculosis.

The chain is built from TRBV28 and TRBJ2-2; 10 nucleotides align to TRBD1. This CDR3 contains 16 residues. From germline, CDR1 is MDHEN and CDR2 SYDVKM. Unmatched junction bases numbered 6, after V lost 2 bases and J lost 6 bases. In DNA, the CDR3 is TGTGCCAGCAGTTTAACGGGACAGGGGAAGGCCGGGGAGCTGTTTTTT. It yields the protein CASSLTGQGKAGELFF. Complete variable domain (other parts from reference TRBV28 and TRBJ2-2): DVKVTQSSRYLVKRTGEKVFLECVQDMDHENMFWYRQDPGLGLRLIYFSYDVKMKEKGDIPEGYSVSREKKERFSLILESASTNQTSMYLCASSLTGQGKAGELFFGEGSRLTVL.

The chain combines TRBV19 with TRBJ2-5; 9 nucleotides match TRBD2. V lost 7 bases and J lost 4; bases outside the gene matches: 7. The CDR3 is 14 amino acids. Per the germline V gene, CDR1 is LNHDA and CDR2 is SQIVND (reference sequence). The CDR3 region is CASNRAGGGETQYF. The CDR3 DNA is TGTGCCAGTAATAGAGCGGGGGGAGGAGAGACCCAGTACTTC.